These T cell receptor beta chains were read from a single sample in a study of blood T cells in healthy people across ages. MiXCR, applied by TCRdb to the 5' RACE reads, yields one record per CDR3 protein. The sample lists more than 450,000 distinct CDR3 sequences, over 25% occurring once. These data are also associated with another study on T cells of mothers and their children.

Sequencing was done on a sample of blood. Every receptor here comes from a boy aged 2 to 10 in good health. The CDR3 runs from the conserved cysteine through the conserved F or W. A D gene is named only where the DNA matches it firmly. Clone size is shown for a subset of rows, as once, few, many or a class of expanded clone.

TRBJ2-6,.,many,TRBV4-3,CASSQSSPRGANVLTF,TGCGCCAGCAGCCAATCCAGCCCCCGCGGGGCCAACGTCCTGACTTTC
TRBJ2-5,.,.,TRBV29-1,CSVEGLEPRGNQETQYF,TGCAGCGTTGAAGGTCTGGAACCGAGGGGGAACCAAGAGACCCAGTACTTC
TRBJ2-7,TRBD1,few,TRBV14,CASSRGQRKHEQYF,TGTGCCAGCAGCCGGGGACAGCGAAAGCACGAGCAGTACTTC
TRBJ2-5,TRBD2,.,TRBV29-1,CSVGLAGYQETLYF,TGCAGCGTAGGACTAGCGGGGTACCAAGAGACCCTGTACTTC
TRBJ1-1,.,few,TRBV6-1,CACSEGSRTEAFF,TGTGCCTGCAGTGAAGGCAGCCGGACTGAAGCTTTCTTT
TRBJ2-6,.,.,TRBV7-6,CASSPGRYSGANVLTF,TGTGCCAGCAGCCCCGGGCGTTACTCTGGGGCCAACGTCCTGACTTTC
TRBJ2-1,.,.,TRBV5-1,CASTLPGFDEQFF,TGCGCCAGCACCCTGCCCGGGTTCGATGAGCAGTTCTTC
TRBJ2-3,TRBD2,.,TRBV3-1,CASSQDLGLAGLDTQYF,TGTGCCAGCAGCCAAGACCTCGGACTAGCTGGCTTGGATACGCAGTATTTT
TRBJ2-6,.,few,TRBV5-1,CASSQDRRTGANVLTF,TGCGCCAGCAGCCAAGACAGGAGGACTGGGGCCAACGTCCTGACTTTC
TRBJ1-1,.,.,TRBV19,CASSTPGGNTEAFF,TGTGCCAGTAGTACGCCGGGTGGCAACACTGAAGCTTTCTTT
TRBJ2-1,.,.,TRBV2,CASSEEGTTYNEQFF,TGTGCCAGCAGTGAGGAAGGGACAACCTACAATGAGCAGTTCTTC
TRBJ2-7,.,.,TRBV7-8,CASSLVRREQYF,TGTGCCAGCAGCTTGGTCCGTCGCGAGCAGTACTTC
TRBJ1-1,TRBD1,.,TRBV12-3/TRBV12-4,CASNYPGTENTEAFF,TGTGCCAGCAACTATCCCGGGACAGAGAACACTGAGGCTTTCTTT
TRBJ2-1,.,few,TRBV7-9,CASSLGWGHSYNEQFF,TGTGCCAGCAGCTTAGGATGGGGGCACTCCTACAATGAGCAGTTCTTC
TRBJ1-4,.,.,TRBV7-9,CASSGFSGAFNEKLFF,TGTGCCAGCAGCGGGTTCTCAGGTGCATTTAATGAAAAACTGTTTTTT
TRBJ2-1,TRBD2,.,TRBV7-9,CASSLGASGDGDEQFF,TGTGCCAGCAGCTTAGGGGCTAGCGGCGATGGGGATGAGCAGTTCTTC
TRBJ2-5,TRBD2,few,TRBV20-1,CSARKLAGGQETQYF,TGCAGTGCTAGGAAGCTAGCGGGAGGCCAAGAGACCCAGTACTTC
TRBJ2-7,.,.,TRBV18,CASSPQELGSYEQYF,TGTGCCAGCTCACCACAAGAACTAGGAAGCTACGAGCAGTACTTC
TRBJ2-6,TRBD1,few,TRBV4-3,CASSGDRGGVSSGANVLTF,TGCGCCAGCAGCGGAGACAGGGGGGGAGTCTCCTCTGGGGCCAACGTCCTGACTTTC
TRBJ2-1,TRBD2,few,TRBV6-2/TRBV6-3,CASSYAASGRAYNEQFF,TGTGCCAGCAGTTACGCGGCTAGCGGGAGAGCCTACAATGAGCAGTTCTTC
TRBJ2-4,TRBD2,few,TRBV4-2,CASSPLRGKNIQYF,TGTGCCAGCAGCCCTTTGCGGGGGAAAAACATTCAGTACTTC
TRBJ2-4,TRBD2,.,TRBV29-1,CSVDGGGKNIQYF,TGCAGCGTTGATGGGGGGGGCAAAAACATTCAGTACTTC
TRBJ2-7,TRBD1,.,TRBV27,CASSPPTGFHEQYF,TGTGCCAGCAGTCCGCCGACAGGGTTCCACGAGCAGTACTTC
TRBJ2-5,.,.,TRBV5-1,CASSLRSGPGGGETQYF,TGCGCCAGCAGCTTGAGGAGCGGGCCAGGGGGAGGAGAGACCCAGTACTTC
TRBJ1-2,.,few,TRBV12-3/TRBV12-4,CASSLAGWATYGYTF,TGTGCCAGCAGTTTGGCAGGGTGGGCGACCTATGGCTACACCTTC
TRBJ1-4,.,once,TRBV19,CASSKGPYGEKLFF,TGTGCCAGTAGTAAGGGACCTTACGGGGAAAAACTGTTTTTT
TRBJ2-4,.,.,TRBV20-1,CSAGVPELAKNIQYF,TGCAGTGCTGGCGTACCGGAGCTAGCCAAAAACATTCAGTACTTC
TRBJ1-3,.,few,TRBV12-3/TRBV12-4,CASSPQGSGNTIYF,TGTGCCAGCAGTCCGCAGGGGTCTGGAAACACCATATATTTT
TRBJ1-1,.,many,TRBV11-2,CASSLIENTEAFF,TGTGCCAGCAGCTTAATTGAGAACACTGAAGCTTTCTTT
TRBJ2-1,.,few,TRBV23-1,CASSQKAWGYNEQFF,TGCGCCAGCAGTCAAAAGGCTTGGGGCTACAATGAGCAGTTCTTC
TRBJ2-1,TRBD2,few,TRBV19,CASRGWSGGTENEQFF,TGTGCCAGTCGTGGGTGGAGCGGGGGGACCGAGAATGAGCAGTTCTTC
TRBJ1-6,.,.,TRBV20-1,CSAREENSPLHF,TGCAGTGCTAGAGAGGAGAATTCACCCCTCCACTTT
TRBJ2-1,TRBD2,.,TRBV7-6,CASSLRLAGVPPYNEQFF,TGTGCCAGCAGCTTAAGACTAGCGGGAGTTCCCCCCTACAATGAGCAGTTCTTC
TRBJ2-5,TRBD1,.,TRBV2,CASSGDRGFQETQYF,TGTGCCAGCAGCGGGGACAGGGGTTTCCAAGAGACCCAGTACTTC
TRBJ2-1,.,.,TRBV3-1,CASRGGRQYNEQFF,TGTGCCAGCAGGGGGGGGCGGCAGTACAATGAGCAGTTCTTC